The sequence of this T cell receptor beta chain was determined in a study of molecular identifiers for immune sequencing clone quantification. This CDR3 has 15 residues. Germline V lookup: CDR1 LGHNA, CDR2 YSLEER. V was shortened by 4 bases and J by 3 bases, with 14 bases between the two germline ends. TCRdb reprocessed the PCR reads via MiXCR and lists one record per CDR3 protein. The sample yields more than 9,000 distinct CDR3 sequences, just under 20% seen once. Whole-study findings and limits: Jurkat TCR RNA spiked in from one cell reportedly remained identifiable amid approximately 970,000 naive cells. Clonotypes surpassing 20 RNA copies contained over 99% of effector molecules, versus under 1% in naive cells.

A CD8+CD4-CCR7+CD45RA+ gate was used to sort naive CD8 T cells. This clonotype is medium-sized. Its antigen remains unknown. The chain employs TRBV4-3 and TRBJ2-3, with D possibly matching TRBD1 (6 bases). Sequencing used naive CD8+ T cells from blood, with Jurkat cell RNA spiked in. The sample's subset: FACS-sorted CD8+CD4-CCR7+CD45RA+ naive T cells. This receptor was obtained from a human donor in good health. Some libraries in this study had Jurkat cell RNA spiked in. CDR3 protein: CASSLQDRRTDTQYF. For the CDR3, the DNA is TGCGCCAGCAGCCTACAAGACAGGCGGACAGATACGCAGTATTTT.